This TCR beta chain was sequenced in a study of blood T cell repertoires in COVID-19. Across the study: There were acute and convalescent COVID-19 samples, and they came from the United States, Italy and Spain. T cells, B-cell-depleted T cells, or PBMCs supplied cDNA or gDNA.

Authors' methods: Estimation of nucleated cell counts relied on the amplification of reference gene primers. Using immunoSEQ multiplex PCR, the repertoire was profiled, and TCRdb retains in-frame clones only, with some absent. V, J and clone size derive from that table, while D and trimming were established from the DNA sequence. The sample holds some 290,000 clones, about nine tenths seen once. Germline CDR1 and CDR2: SNHLY and FYNNEI. Trimming shortened V by 3 bases and J by 1 base, and 7 bases separated the two germline ends. This CDR3 region has 14 residues. The V and J genes are TRBV2 and TRBJ1-5; maybe TRBD1 (6 bases). Source material: peripheral blood. This TCR was recovered from a woman aged 30 to 39 with COVID-19, enrolled during active disease. For the CDR3, the DNA is TGTGCCAGCAGTGACGGACAGAGCAATCAGCCCCAGCATTTT. Translated, it gives CASSDGQSNQPQHF.